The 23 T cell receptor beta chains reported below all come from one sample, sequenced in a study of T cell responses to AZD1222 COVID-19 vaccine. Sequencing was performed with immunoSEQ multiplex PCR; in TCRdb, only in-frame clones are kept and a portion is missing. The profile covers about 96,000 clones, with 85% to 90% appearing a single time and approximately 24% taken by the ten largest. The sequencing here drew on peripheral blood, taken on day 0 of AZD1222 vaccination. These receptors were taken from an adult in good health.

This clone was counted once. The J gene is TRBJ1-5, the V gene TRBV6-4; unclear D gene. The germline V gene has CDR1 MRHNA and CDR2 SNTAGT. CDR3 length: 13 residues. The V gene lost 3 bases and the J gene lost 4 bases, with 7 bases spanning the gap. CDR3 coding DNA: TGTGCCAGCAGTGAAGAGGGAAATCAGCCCCAGCATTTT. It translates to CASSEEGNQPQHF.

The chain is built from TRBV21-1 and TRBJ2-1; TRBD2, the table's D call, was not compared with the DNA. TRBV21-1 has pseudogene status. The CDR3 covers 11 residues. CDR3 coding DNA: TGTGCCAGCAGCCCCCCGGGGGAGCAGTTCTTC. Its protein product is CASSPPGEQFF.

This chain's CDR3 is CASTPRPWDTIYF. DNA of the CDR3: TGTGCCAGCACCCCTAGACCTTGGGACACCATATATTTT. The chain uses TRBV12-3 or TRBV12-4 and TRBJ1-3; D remains ambiguous. The CDR3 has 13 amino acids. Trimming cost V 7 bases and J 8 bases, with 15 bases left between them.

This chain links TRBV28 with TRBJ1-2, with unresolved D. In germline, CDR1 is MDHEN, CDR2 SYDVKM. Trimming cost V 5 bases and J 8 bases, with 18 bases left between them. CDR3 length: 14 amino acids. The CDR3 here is CASSPTGAMRGYTF. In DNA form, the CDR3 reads TGTGCCAGCAGTCCGACGGGCGCTATGAGGGGCTACACCTTC.

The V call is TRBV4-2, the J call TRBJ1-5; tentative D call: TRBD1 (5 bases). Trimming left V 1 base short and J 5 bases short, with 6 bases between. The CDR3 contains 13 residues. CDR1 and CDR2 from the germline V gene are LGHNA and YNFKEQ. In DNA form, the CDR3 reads TGTGCCAGCAGCCAAGGAGGGGATCAGCCCCAGCATTTT. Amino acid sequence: CASSQGGDQPQHF.

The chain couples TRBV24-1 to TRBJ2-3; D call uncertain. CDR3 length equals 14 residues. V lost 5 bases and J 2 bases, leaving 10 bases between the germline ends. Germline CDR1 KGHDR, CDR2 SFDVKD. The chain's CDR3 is CATSGGAPTDTQYF. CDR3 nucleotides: TGTGCCACCAGTGGAGGAGCCCCCACAGATACGCAGTATTTT.

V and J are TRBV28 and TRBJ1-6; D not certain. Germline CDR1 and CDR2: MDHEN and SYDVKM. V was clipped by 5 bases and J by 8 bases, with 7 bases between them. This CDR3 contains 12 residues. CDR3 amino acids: CASSIGDSPLHF. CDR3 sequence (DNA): TGTGCCAGCAGTATCGGGGATTCACCCCTCCACTTT.

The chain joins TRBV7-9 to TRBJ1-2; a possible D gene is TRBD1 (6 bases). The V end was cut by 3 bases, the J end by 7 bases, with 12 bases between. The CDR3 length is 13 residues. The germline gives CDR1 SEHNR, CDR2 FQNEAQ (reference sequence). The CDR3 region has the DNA TGTGCCAGCAGCTTTGGGGGCGGAGGTGGCTACACCTTC. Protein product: CASSFGGGGGYTF.

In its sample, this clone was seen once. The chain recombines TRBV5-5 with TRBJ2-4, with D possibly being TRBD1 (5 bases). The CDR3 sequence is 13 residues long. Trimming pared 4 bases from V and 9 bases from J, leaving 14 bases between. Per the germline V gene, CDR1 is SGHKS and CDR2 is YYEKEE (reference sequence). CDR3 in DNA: TGTGCCAGCAGCACCTGGGAAGGGGTCATTCAGTACTTC. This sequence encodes CASSTWEGVIQYF.

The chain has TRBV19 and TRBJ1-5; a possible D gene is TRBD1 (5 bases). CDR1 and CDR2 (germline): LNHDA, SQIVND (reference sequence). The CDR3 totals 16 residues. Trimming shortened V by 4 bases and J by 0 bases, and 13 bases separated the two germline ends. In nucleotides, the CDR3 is TGTGCCAGTAGTACCCTTAGGGGTCATAGCAATCAGCCCCAGCATTTT. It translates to CASSTLRGHSNQPQHF.

CDR3 sequence (DNA): TGTGCCAGCAGTTTATCCGACAGAAATCAGCCCCAGCATTTT. Its translation: CASSLSDRNQPQHF. V is TRBV28 and J is TRBJ1-5; a possible D gene is TRBD1 (5 bases). The germline gives CDR1 MDHEN, CDR2 SYDVKM. The germline V and J ends were trimmed by 1 base and 4 bases, with 8 bases remaining between them. CDR3 length: 14 amino acids. The full variable domain, completed using reference TRBV28 and TRBJ1-5, is DVKVTQSSRYLVKRTGEKVFLECVQDMDHENMFWYRQDPGLGLRLIYFSYDVKMKEKGDIPEGYSVSREKKERFSLILESASTNQTSMYLCASSLSDRNQPQHFGDGTRLSIL.

CDR3 sequence: CASRLTGDHEQYF. CDR3 DNA: TGTGCCAGCAGGTTGACAGGGGACCACGAGCAGTACTTC. The J gene is TRBJ2-7, the V gene TRBV6-5, with 8 bases that match TRBD1. CDR1 is MNHEY, CDR2 SVGAGI, per germline. The CDR3 has 13 amino acids. The ends lost 6 bases at V and 5 bases at J; junction bases unmatched: 6.

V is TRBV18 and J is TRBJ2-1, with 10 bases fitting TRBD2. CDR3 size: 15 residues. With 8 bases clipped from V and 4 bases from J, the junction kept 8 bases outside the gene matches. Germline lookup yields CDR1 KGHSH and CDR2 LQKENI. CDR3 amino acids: CASAAASGSYNEQFF. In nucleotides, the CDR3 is TGTGCCAGCGCCGCCGCTAGCGGGAGTTACAATGAGCAGTTCTTC.

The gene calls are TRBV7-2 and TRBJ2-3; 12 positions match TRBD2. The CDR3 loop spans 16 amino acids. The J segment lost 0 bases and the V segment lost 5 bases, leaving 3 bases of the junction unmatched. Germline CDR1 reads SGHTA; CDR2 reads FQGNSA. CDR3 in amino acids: CASSIGTSGSTDTQYF. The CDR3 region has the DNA TGTGCCAGCAGCATAGGGACTAGCGGGAGCACAGATACGCAGTATTTT.

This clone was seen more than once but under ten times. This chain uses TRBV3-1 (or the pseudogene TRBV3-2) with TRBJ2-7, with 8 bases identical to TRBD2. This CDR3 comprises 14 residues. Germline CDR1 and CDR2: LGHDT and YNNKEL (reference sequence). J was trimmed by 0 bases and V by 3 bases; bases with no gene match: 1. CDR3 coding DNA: TGTGCCAGCAGCCACCTAGCGGGCTCCTACGAGCAGTACTTC. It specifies CASSHLAGSYEQYF.

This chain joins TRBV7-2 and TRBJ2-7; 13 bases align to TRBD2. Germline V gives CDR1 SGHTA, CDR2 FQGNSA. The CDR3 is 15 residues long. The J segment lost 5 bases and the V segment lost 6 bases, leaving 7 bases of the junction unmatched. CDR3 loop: CASSFYGTSGNEQYF. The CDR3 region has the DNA TGTGCCAGCAGTTTTTACGGGACTAGCGGGAACGAGCAGTACTTC.

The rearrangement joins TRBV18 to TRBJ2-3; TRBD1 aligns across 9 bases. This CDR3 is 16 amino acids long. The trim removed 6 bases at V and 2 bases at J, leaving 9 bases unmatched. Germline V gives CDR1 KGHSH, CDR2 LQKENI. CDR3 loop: CASSPIGTGITDTQYF. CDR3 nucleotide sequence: TGTGCCAGCTCCCCAATAGGGACAGGGATCACAGATACGCAGTATTTT.

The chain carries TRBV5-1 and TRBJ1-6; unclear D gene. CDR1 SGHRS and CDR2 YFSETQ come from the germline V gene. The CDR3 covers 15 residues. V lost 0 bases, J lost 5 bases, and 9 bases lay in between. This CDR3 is CASSLVTANNSPLHF. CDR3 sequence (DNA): TGCGCCAGCAGCTTGGTTACAGCTAATAATTCACCCCTCCACTTT.

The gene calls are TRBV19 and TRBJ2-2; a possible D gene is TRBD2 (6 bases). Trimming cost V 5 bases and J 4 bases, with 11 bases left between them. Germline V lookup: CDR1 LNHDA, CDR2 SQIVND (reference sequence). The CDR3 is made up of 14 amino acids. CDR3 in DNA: TGTGCCAGTAGTCCCGGGGGACTCACCGGGGAGCTGTTTTTT. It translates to CASSPGGLTGELFF.

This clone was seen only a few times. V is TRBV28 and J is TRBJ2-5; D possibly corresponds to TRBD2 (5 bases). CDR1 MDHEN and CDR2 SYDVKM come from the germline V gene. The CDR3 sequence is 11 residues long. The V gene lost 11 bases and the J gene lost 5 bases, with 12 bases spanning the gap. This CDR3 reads CASGPGETQYF. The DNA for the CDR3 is TGTGCCTCCGGCCCGGGGGAGACCCAGTACTTC.

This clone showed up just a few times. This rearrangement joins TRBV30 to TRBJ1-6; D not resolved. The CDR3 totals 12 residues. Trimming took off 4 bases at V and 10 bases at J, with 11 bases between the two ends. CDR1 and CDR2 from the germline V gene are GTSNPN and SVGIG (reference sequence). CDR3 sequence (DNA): TGTGCCTGGACCCCCGCGGGATCACCCCTCCACTTT. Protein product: CAWTPAGSPLHF.

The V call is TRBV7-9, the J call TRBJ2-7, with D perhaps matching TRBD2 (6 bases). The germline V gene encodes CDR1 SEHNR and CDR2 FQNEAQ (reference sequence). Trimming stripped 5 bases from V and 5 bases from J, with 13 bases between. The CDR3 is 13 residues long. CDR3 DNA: TGTGCCAGCAGCCTCCGGGGGAGCCACGAGCAGTACTTC. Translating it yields CASSLRGSHEQYF.

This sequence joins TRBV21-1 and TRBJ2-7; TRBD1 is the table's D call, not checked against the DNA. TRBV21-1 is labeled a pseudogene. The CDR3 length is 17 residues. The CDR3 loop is CASSKGRGQGPSYEQYF. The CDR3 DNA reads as TGTGCCAGCAGCAAAGGTAGAGGACAGGGGCCGTCCTACGAGCAGTACTTC.